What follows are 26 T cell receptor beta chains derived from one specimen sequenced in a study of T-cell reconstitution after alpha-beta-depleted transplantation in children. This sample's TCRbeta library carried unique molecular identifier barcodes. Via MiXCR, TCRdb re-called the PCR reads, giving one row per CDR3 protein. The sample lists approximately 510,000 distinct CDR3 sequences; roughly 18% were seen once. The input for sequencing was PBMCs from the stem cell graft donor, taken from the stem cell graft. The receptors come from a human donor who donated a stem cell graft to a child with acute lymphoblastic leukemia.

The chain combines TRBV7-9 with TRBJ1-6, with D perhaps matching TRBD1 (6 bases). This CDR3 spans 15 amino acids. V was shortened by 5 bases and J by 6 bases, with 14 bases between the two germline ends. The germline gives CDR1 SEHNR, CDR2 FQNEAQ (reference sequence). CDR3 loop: CASSLGRTANSPLHF. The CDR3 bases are TGTGCCAGCAGCCTGGGACGGACAGCTAATTCACCCCTCCACTTT.

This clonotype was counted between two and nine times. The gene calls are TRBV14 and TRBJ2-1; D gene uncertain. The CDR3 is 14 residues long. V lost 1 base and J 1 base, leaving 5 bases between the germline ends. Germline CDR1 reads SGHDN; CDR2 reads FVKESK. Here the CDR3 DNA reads TGTGCCAGCAGCCAAGCCTGGTCCTACAATGAGCAGTTCTTC. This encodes CASSQAWSYNEQFF.

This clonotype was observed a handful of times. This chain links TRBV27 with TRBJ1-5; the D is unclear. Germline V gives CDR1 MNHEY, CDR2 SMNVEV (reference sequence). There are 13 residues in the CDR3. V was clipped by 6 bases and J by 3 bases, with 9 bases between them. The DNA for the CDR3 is TGTGCCAGCAGCGGTGAAGTCAATCAGCCCCAGCATTTT. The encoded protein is CASSGEVNQPQHF.

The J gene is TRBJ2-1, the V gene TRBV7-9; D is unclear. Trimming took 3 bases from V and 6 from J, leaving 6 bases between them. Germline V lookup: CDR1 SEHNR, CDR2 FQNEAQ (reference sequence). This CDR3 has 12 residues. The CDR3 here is CASSLNINEQFF. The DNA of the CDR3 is TGTGCCAGCAGCTTGAACATCAATGAGCAGTTCTTC.

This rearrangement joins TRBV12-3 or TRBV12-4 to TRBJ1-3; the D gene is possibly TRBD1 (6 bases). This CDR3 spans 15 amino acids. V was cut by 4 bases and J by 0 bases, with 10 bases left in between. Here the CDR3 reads CASSSWTDSGNTIYF. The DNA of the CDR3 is TGTGCCAGCAGTTCCTGGACAGACTCTGGAAACACCATATATTTT.

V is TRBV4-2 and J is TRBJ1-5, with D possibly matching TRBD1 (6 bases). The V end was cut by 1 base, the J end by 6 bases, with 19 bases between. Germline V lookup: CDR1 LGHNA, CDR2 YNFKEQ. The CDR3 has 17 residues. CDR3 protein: CASSQAEAGEKGQPQHF. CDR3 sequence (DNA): TGTGCCAGCAGCCAAGCAGAGGCAGGGGAGAAAGGTCAGCCCCAGCATTTT.

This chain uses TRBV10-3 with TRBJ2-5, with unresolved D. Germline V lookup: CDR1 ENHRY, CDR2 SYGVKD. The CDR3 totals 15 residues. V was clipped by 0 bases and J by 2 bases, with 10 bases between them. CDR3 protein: CAISESTRIQETQYF. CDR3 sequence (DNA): TGTGCCATCAGTGAGTCGACTCGCATACAAGAGACCCAGTACTTC.

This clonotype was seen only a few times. CDR3 in DNA: TGTGCCATCAAGGACCCTGGGACTGCGGATGGCTACACCTTC. It yields the protein CAIKDPGTADGYTF. The chain uses TRBV10-3 and TRBJ1-2, with a tentative D call TRBD1 (5 bases). CDR1 and CDR2 (germline): ENHRY, SYGVKD. Trimming cost V 7 bases and J 6 bases, with 18 bases left between them. The CDR3 is 14 residues long.

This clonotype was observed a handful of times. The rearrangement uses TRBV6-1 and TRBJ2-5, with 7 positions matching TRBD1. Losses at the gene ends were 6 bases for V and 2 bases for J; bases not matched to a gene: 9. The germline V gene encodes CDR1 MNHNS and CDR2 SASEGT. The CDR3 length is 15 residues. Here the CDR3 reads CASRPDRARQETQYF. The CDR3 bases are TGTGCCAGCAGACCCGACAGGGCGCGGCAAGAGACCCAGTACTTC.

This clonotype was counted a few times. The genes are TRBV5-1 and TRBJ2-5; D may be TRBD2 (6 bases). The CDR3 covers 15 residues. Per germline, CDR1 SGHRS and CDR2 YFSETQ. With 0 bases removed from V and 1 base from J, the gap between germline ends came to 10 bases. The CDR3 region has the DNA TGCGCCAGCAGCTTGGGGGGGAGGATCCAAGAGACCCAGTACTTC. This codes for CASSLGGRIQETQYF. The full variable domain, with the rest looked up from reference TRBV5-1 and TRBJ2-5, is KAGVTQTPRYLIKTRGQQVTLSCSPISGHRSVSWYQQTPGQGLQFLFEYFSETQRNKGNFPGRFSGRQFSNSRSEMNVSTLELGDSALYLCASSLGGRIQETQYFGPGTRLLVL.

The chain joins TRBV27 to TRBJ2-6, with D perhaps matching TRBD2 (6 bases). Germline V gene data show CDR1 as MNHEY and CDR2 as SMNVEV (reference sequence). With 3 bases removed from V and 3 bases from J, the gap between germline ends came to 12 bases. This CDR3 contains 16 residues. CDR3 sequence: CASSLGGFGGANVLTF. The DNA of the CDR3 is TGTGCCAGCAGTTTGGGGGGATTTGGTGGGGCCAACGTCCTGACTTTC.

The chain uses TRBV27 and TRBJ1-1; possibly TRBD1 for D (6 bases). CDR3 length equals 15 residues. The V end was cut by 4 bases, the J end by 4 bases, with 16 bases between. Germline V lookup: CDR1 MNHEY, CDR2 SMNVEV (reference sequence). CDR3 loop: CASSWDTAGVTEAFF. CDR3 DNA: TGTGCCAGCAGTTGGGACACCGCAGGGGTCACTGAAGCTTTCTTT.

As DNA, the CDR3 is TGTGCCAGCGGACCCACTAGCGGCTACACCGGGGAGCTGTTTTTT. The encoded protein is CASGPTSGYTGELFF. The chain combines TRBV11-3 with TRBJ2-2; 8 nucleotides agree with TRBD2. In germline, CDR1 is SGHNT, CDR2 YENEEA. CDR3 size: 15 residues. Trimming removed 8 bases from V and 3 bases from J; junction bases left unmatched: 8. The complete variable domain, with remaining parts taken from reference TRBV11-3 and TRBJ2-2, reads EAGVVQSPRYKIIEKKQPVAFWCNPISGHNTLYWYLQNLGQGPELLIRYENEEAVDDSQLPKDRFSAERLKGVDSTLKIQPAELGDSAVYLCASGPTSGYTGELFFGEGSRLTVL.

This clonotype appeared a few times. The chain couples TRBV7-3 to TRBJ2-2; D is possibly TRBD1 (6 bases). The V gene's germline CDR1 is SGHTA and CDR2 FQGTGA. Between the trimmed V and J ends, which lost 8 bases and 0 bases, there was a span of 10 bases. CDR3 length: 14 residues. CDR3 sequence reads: CASARGTNTGELFF. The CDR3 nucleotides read TGTGCCAGCGCCAGGGGTACGAACACCGGGGAGCTGTTTTTT.

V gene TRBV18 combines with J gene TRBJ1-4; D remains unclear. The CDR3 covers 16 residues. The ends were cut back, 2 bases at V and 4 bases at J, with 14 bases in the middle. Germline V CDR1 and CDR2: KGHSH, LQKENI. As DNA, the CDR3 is TGTGCCAGCTCACCATTCAACCTACCCTATAATGAAAAACTGTTTTTT. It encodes CASSPFNLPYNEKLFF.

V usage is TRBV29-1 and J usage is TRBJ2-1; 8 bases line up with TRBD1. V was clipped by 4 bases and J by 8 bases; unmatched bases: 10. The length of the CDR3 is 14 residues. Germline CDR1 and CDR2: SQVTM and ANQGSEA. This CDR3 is CSVAPGGVEDEQFF. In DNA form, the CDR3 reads TGCAGCGTTGCGCCAGGGGGCGTGGAGGATGAGCAGTTCTTC.

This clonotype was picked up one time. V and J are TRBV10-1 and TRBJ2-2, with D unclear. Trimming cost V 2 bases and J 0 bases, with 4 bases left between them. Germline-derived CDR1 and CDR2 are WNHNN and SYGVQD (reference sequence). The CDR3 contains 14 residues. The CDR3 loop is CASSELPNTGELFF. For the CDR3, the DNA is TGCGCCAGCAGTGAGCTTCCGAACACCGGGGAGCTGTTTTTT.

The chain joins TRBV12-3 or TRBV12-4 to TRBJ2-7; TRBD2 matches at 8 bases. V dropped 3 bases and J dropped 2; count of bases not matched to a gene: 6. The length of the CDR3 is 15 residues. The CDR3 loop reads CASSFTSGPTYEQYF. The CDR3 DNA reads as TGTGCCAGCAGTTTTACTAGCGGTCCTACCTACGAGCAGTACTTC.

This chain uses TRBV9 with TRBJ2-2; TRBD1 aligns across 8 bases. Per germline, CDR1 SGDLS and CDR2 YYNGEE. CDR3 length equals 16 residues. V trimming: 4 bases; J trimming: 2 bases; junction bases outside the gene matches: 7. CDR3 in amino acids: CASSPATGVNTGELFF. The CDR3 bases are TGTGCCAGCAGCCCAGCGACAGGGGTTAACACCGGGGAGCTGTTTTTT.

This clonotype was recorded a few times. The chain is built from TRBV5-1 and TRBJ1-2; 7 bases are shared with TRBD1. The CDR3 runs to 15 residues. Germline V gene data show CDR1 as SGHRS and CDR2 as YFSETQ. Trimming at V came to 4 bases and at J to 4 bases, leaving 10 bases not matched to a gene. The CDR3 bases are TGCGCCAGCAGCCTAACTAGACAGGGCGTCTATGGCTACACCTTC. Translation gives CASSLTRQGVYGYTF.

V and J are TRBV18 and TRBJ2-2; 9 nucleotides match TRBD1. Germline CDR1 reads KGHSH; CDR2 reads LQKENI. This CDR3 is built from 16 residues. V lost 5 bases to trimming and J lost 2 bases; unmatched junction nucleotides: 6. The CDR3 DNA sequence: TGTGCCAGCTCAGAGCCGGGACAGGGCAACACCGGGGAGCTGTTTTTT. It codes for CASSEPGQGNTGELFF.

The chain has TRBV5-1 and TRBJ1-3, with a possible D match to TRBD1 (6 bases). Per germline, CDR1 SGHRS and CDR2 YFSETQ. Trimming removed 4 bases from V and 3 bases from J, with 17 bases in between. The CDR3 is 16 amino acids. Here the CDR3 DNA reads TGCGCCAGCAGCGGACACGTTCAGGGGCTTGGAAACACCATATATTTT. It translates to CASSGHVQGLGNTIYF.

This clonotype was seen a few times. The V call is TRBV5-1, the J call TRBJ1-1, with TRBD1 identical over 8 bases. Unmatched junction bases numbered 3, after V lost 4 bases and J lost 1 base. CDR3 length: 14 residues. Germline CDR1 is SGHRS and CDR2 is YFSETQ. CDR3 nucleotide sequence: TGCGCCAGCAGCCCAGGGGGCCGGAACACTGAAGCTTTCTTT. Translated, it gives CASSPGGRNTEAFF.

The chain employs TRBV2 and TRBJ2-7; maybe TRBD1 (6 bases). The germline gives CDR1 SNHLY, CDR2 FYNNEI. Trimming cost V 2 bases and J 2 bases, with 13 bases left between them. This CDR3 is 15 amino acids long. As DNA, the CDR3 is TGTGCCAGCAGTGAATGGGCAGGGGTCACCTACGAGCAGTACTTC. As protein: CASSEWAGVTYEQYF.

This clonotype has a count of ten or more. This CDR3 reads CASSLTTGSYEQYF. DNA of the CDR3: TGCGCCAGCAGCTTGACGACAGGGAGCTACGAGCAGTACTTC. The chain uses TRBV5-1 and TRBJ2-7; 7 bases match TRBD1. Unmatched junction bases numbered 4, after V lost 1 base and J lost 3 bases. CDR3 size: 14 residues. Germline CDR1 SGHRS, CDR2 YFSETQ.

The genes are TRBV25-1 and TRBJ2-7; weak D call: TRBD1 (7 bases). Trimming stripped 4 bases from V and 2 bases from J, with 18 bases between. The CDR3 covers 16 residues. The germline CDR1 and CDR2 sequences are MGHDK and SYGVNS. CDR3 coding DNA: TGTGCCAGCAGTGGCAGGGGGGATCGGCTGGCCTACGAGCAGTACTTC. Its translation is CASSGRGDRLAYEQYF.